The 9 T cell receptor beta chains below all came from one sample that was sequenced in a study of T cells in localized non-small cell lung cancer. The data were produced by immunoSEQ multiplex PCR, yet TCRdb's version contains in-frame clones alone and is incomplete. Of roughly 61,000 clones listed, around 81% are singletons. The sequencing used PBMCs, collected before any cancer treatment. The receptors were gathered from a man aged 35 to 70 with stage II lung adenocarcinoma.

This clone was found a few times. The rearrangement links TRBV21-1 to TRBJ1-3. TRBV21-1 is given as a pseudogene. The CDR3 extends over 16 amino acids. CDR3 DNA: TGTGCCAGCAGCAGCCGAACAGGGAGGCCTGGAAACACCATATATTTT. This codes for CASSSRTGRPGNTIYF.

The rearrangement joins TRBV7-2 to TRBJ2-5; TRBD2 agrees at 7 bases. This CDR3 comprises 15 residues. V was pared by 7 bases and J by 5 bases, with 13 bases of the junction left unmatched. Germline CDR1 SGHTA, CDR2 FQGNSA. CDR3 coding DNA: TGTGCCAGCACCTTTGGGGCGGGAGTTGGTGAGACCCAGTACTTC. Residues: CASTFGAGVGETQYF. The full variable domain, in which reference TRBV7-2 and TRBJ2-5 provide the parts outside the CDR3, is GAGVSQSPSNKVTEKGKDVELRCDPISGHTALYWYRQSLGQGLEFLIYFQGNSAPDKSGLPSDRFSAERTGGSVSTLTIQRTQQEDSAVYLCASTFGAGVGETQYFGPGTRLLVL.

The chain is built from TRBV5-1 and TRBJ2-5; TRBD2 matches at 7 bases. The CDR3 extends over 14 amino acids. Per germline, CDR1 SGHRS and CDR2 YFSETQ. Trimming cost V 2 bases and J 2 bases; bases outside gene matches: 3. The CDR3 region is CASSFGLVQETQYF. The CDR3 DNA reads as TGCGCCAGCAGCTTTGGACTAGTGCAAGAGACCCAGTACTTC. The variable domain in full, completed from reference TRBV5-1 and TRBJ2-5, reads KAGVTQTPRYLIKTRGQQVTLSCSPISGHRSVSWYQQTPGQGLQFLFEYFSETQRNKGNFPGRFSGRQFSNSRSEMNVSTLELGDSALYLCASSFGLVQETQYFGPGTRLLVL.

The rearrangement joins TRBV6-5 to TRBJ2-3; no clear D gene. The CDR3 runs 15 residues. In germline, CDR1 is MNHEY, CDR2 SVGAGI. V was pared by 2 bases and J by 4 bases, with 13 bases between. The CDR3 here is CASSYSWARSDTQYF. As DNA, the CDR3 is TGTGCCAGCAGTTACAGTTGGGCGAGATCAGATACGCAGTATTTT.

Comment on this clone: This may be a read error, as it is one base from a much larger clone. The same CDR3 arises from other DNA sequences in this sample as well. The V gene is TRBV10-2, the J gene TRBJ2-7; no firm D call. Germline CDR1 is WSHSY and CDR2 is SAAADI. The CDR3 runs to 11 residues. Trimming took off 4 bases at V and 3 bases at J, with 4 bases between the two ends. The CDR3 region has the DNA TGCGCCAGCAGTGTAAGCTACGAGCAGTACTTC. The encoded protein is CASSVSYEQYF.

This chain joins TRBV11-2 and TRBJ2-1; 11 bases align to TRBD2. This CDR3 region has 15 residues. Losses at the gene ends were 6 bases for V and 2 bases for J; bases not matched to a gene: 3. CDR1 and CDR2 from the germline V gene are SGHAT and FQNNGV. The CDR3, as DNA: TGTGCCAGCAGACCTAGCGGGAGGACCTACAATGAGCAGTTCTTC. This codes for CASRPSGRTYNEQFF.

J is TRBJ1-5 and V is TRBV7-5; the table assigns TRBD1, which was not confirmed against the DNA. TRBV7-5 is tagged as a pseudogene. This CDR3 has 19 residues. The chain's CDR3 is CARSPRGQKPLCPNQPQHF. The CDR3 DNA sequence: TGTGCCAGAAGCCCGAGGGGACAGAAGCCCCTATGCCCTAATCAGCCCCAGCATTTT.

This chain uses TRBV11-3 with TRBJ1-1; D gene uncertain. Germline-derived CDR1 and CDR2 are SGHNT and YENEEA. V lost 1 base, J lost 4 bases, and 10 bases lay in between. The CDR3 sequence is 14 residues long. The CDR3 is CASSLAGTSTEAFF. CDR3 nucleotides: TGTGCCAGCAGCTTAGCAGGCACTAGCACTGAAGCTTTCTTT. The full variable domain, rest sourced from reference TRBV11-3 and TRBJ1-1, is EAGVVQSPRYKIIEKKQPVAFWCNPISGHNTLYWYLQNLGQGPELLIRYENEEAVDDSQLPKDRFSAERLKGVDSTLKIQPAELGDSAVYLCASSLAGTSTEAFFGQGTRLTVV.

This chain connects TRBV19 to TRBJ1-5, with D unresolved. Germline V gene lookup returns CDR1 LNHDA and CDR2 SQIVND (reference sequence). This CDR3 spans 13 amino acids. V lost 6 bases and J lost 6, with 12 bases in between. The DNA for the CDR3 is TGTGCCAGTAGCCGGGAGAGAGGTCAGCCCCAGCATTTT. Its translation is CASSRERGQPQHF.